The entry below gives a single TCR beta chain sequence along with its context. Its antigen is undetermined. Libraries were prepared by immunoSEQ multiplex PCR; TCRdb keeps only in-frame clonotypes and omits some of them. Counted here are 110,000 or so clones, roughly 92% occurring once; the ten biggest clones make up around 0.58%. Unstimulated Tregs (CD4+CD25+CD127-) and CD4+CD25- non-Tregs were sorted from PBMCs. These data belong to a study of Tregs in tolerant kidney transplant recipients. Whole-study results and caveats: Validation in larger populations is needed because few patients were studied. Tregs expanded with activated donor B cells seemed most donor-specific.

There are 16 residues in the CDR3. V gave up 4 bases and J gave up 2 bases, with 19 bases separating them. Per the germline V gene, CDR1 is SGHRS and CDR2 is YFSETQ. The rearrangement uses TRBV5-1 and TRBJ2-7; D is unresolved. Sequencing was done on a sample of CD4+ T cells from blood. This receptor was identified in a human donor in good health. CDR3 sequence: CASSPDGDQPPYEQYF. CDR3 nucleotides: TGCGCCAGCAGCCCGGACGGAGATCAGCCTCCCTACGAGCAGTACTTC.